Listed below are T cell receptor beta chains from one sample, sequenced in a study of blood T cell repertoires in COVID-19. TCRdb keeps only in-frame clones here, not all; method: immunoSEQ multiplex PCR. The sample lists approximately 150,000 clones, almost 85% occurring once. Material for sequencing was peripheral blood. Source of these receptors: a woman of 80 years or more with COVID-19, enrolled during active disease. CDR3s leave out the opening cysteine and the closing phenylalanine or tryptophan. D genes are given only for firm matches.

V gene	CDR3 length	J gene	D gene	CDR3 protein
TRBV2	12	TRBJ2-1	TRBD2	ASSRTSGYNEQF
TRBV9	18	TRBJ1-3	TRBD1	ASSGRMGDRGLGSGNTIY
TRBV5-4	14	TRBJ2-2	NA	ASSLAGGVNTGELF
TRBV11-2	13	TRBJ2-2	TRBD1	ASSLIRGRVGELF
TRBV27	11	TRBJ2-1	NA	ASSLNRRNEQF
TRBV4-2	17	TRBJ2-2	TRBD2	ASSPSHTSGHGYTGELF
TRBV10-3	10	TRBJ1-2	NA	AIRGGAYGYT
TRBV3-1/TRBV3-2	11	TRBJ2-7	TRBD2	ASCSGGDYEQY
TRBV19	14	TRBJ1-3	NA	ASSIVAGASGNTIY
TRBV7-2	12	TRBJ2-7	NA	ASSLARQAYEQY
TRBV7-2	11	TRBJ2-7	TRBD1	ASSYTGVYEQY
TRBV11-3	14	TRBJ2-7	TRBD1	ASSPGTGPRVYEQY
TRBV6-2/TRBV6-3	14	TRBJ2-7	NA	ASSYPGFGGSYEQY
TRBV5-6	11	TRBJ1-1	NA	ASSLQGVVEAF
TRBV30	11	TRBJ1-5	TRBD1	AWSALRDSPQH
TRBV12-3/TRBV12-4	11	TRBJ2-5	TRBD1	ASSSGQEETQY
TRBV7-2	10	TRBJ2-7	NA	ASSSDIYEQY
TRBV5-4	14	TRBJ1-1	TRBD1	ASSGDRARLNTEAF